This T cell receptor (beta chain) was retrieved from a study of cytomegalovirus exposure and HLA in healthy donors. This CDR3 spans 12 amino acids. Germline CDR1 reads MGHDK; CDR2 reads SYGVNS. V dropped 1 base and J dropped 5 bases, with 5 bases sitting between them. In the PCR, 60 Vbeta and 13 Jbeta primers were used. Profiling relied on immunoSEQ multiplex PCR, and the TCRdb table lists in-frame clones only, not all of them. The sample lists some 150,000 clones, around four fifths seen once, with around 1.4% in the top ten. The chain is built from TRBV25-1 and TRBJ1-2, with no clear D. Sequencing was carried out using PBMCs. The source is a male donor in good health and CMV-seronegative. In nucleotides, the CDR3 is TGTGCCAGCAGTGAATGGAGTTATGGCTACACCTTC. This gives the protein CASSEWSYGYTF.